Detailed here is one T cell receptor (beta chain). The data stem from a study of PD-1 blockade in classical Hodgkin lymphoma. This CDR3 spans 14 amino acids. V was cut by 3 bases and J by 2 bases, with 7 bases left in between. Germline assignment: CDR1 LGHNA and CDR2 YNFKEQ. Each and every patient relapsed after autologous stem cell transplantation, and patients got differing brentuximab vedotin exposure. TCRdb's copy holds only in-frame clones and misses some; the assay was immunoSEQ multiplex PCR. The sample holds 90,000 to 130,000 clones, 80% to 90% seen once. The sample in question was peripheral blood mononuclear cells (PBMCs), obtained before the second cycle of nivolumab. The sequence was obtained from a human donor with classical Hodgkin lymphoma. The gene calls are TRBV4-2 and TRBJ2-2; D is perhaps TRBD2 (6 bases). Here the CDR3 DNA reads TGTGCCAGCAGCCAGGGACTTAACACCGGGGAGCTGTTTTTT. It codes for CASSQGLNTGELFF.